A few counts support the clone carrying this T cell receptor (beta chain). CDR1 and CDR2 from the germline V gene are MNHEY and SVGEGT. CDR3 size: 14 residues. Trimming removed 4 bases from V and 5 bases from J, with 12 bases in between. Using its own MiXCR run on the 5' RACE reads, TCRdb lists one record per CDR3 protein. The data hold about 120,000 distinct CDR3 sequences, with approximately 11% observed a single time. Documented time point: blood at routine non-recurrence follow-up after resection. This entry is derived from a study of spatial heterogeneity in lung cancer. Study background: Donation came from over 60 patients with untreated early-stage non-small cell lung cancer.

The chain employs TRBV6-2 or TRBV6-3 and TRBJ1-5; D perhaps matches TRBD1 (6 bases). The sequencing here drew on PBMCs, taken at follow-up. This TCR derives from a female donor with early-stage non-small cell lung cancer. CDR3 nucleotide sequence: TGTGCCAGCAGTTCGGGCTCAGGGGATCAGCCCCAGCATTTT. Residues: CASSSGSGDQPQHF.